Below are 20 T cell receptor beta chains sequenced from a single sample in a study of shared clonotypes between healthy human individuals. Data came from immunoSEQ multiplex PCR; TCRdb stores just in-frame clones and leaves some out. Here the sample spans some 300,000 clones, roughly 70% being singletons. The sample taken for sequencing was memory CD4+ T cells sorted from blood. Documented subset: CD45RA-negative fraction. The receptors come from a man aged 30 to 39 in good health.

The chain couples TRBV9 to TRBJ1-3, with D maybe TRBD1 (5 bases). V was clipped by 0 bases and J by 2 bases, with 12 bases between them. Germline V gives CDR1 SGDLS, CDR2 YYNGEE. The CDR3 extends over 16 amino acids. The CDR3 DNA follows: TGTGCCAGCAGCGTAGCAGCTCAGGGTCCTGGAAACACCATATATTTT. It yields the protein CASSVAAQGPGNTIYF.

V is TRBV2 and J is TRBJ2-3; D is perhaps TRBD1 (5 bases). Germline CDR1 SNHLY, CDR2 FYNNEI. CDR3 length: 16 residues. V lost 8 bases and J lost 0, with 18 bases in between. This CDR3 reads CASSLQDGFSTDTQYF. CDR3 in DNA: TGTGCCAGCTCACTACAGGACGGTTTTAGCACAGATACGCAGTATTTT.

This chain uses TRBV20-1 with TRBJ2-5, with unresolved D. The CDR3 contains 10 residues. CDR1 is DFQATT and CDR2 is SNEGSKA in the germline V gene (reference sequence). The CDR3 sequence: CNPLGETQYF. CDR3 nucleotide sequence: TGCAACCCCCTCGGCGAGACCCAGTACTTC.

The chain links TRBV9 to TRBJ2-7, with D tentatively TRBD1 (5 bases). Germline CDR1 and CDR2: SGDLS and YYNGEE. V shed 0 bases and J shed 2 bases, with 15 bases lying between them. The CDR3 sequence is 16 residues long. The CDR3 DNA is TGTGCCAGCAGCGTAGGTCGTCAGGGTCCCGCCTACGAGCAGTACTTC. Its translation is CASSVGRQGPAYEQYF. The whole variable domain, remainder taken from reference TRBV9 and TRBJ2-7, is DSGVTQTPKHLITATGQRVTLRCSPRSGDLSVYWYQQSLDQGLQFLIQYYNGEERAKGNILERFSAQQFPDLHSELNLSSLELGDSALYFCASSVGRQGPAYEQYFGPGTRLTVT.

The chain links TRBV19 to TRBJ1-1; D is unresolved. The CDR3 is 14 residues long. Germline lookup yields CDR1 LNHDA and CDR2 SQIVND (reference sequence). Trimming cost V 5 bases and J 2 bases, with 12 bases left between them. CDR3: CASSSPWPNTEAFF. The CDR3 nucleotides are TGTGCCAGTAGTTCGCCGTGGCCCAACACTGAAGCTTTCTTT.

This chain joins TRBV10-1 and TRBJ2-1, with TRBD2 as a possible D gene (5 bases). CDR3 length: 15 residues. The V end lost 5 bases, the J end lost 5 bases, and 16 bases lay between the germline ends. Germline V gives CDR1 WNHNN, CDR2 SYGVQD (reference sequence). The CDR3 bases are TGCGCCAGCAGTCTACAAATCAGCGGCAACAATGAGCAGTTCTTC. Protein sequence: CASSLQISGNNEQFF.

The J gene is TRBJ1-2, the V gene TRBV28; D remains ambiguous. Germline loops: CDR1 MDHEN, CDR2 SYDVKM. There are 15 residues in the CDR3. V was trimmed by 7 bases and J by 8 bases, leaving 23 bases between them. CDR3 DNA sequence: TGTGCCAGCAACGTACCAGGACGGGGAGGCGGCGGCTACACCTTC. Its translation is CASNVPGRGGGGYTF.

This clone has more than one count but fewer than ten. The rearrangement joins TRBV27 to TRBJ1-1; 7 bases map to TRBD1. Germline V gene data show CDR1 as MNHEY and CDR2 as SMNVEV (reference sequence). The trim removed 5 bases at V and 4 bases at J, leaving 4 bases unmatched. This CDR3 has 13 residues. The CDR3 here is CASSRRDSTEAFF. CDR3 DNA sequence: TGTGCCAGCAGTCGAAGGGACAGCACTGAAGCTTTCTTT.

The chain links TRBV5-4 to TRBJ1-1; the D is unclear. Trimming shortened V by 2 bases and J by 0 bases, and 11 bases separated the two germline ends. CDR1 and CDR2 (germline): SGHNT, YYREEE (reference sequence). The CDR3 extends over 15 amino acids. The DNA of the CDR3 is TGTGCCAGCAGCTTAAAGGAAAACATGAACACTGAAGCTTTCTTT. It codes for CASSLKENMNTEAFF.

This chain uses TRBV6-4 with TRBJ2-1; D possibly corresponds to TRBD2 (6 bases). Germline V gene data show CDR1 as MRHNA and CDR2 as SNTAGT. CDR3 length: 15 residues. V shed 3 bases and J shed 0 bases, with 9 bases lying between them. The CDR3 loop reads CASSEGGGSYNEQFF. CDR3 sequence (DNA): TGTGCCAGCAGTGAGGGGGGAGGCTCCTACAATGAGCAGTTCTTC.

This clone was detected only a few times. The V and J genes are TRBV27 and TRBJ1-5; D is possibly TRBD1 (5 bases). V was cut by 4 bases and J by 3 bases, with 13 bases left in between. The CDR3 extends over 15 amino acids. Germline V CDR1 and CDR2: MNHEY, SMNVEV (reference sequence). The CDR3: CASSSSVGLNQPQHF. CDR3 in DNA: TGTGCCAGCAGTTCCTCGGTGGGACTCAATCAGCCCCAGCATTTT.

The gene calls are TRBV7-3 and TRBJ2-1; unclear D gene. There are 13 residues in the CDR3. V was trimmed by 2 bases and J by 10 bases, leaving 12 bases between them. Germline values: CDR1 SGHTA, CDR2 FQGTGA. Here the CDR3 DNA reads TGTGCCAGCAGCTTATTATCTCTGGGGGAGCAGTTCTTC. Translated, it gives CASSLLSLGEQFF.

In this sample, this clone turned up a few times. The J gene is TRBJ1-2, the V gene TRBV28; no clear D gene. CDR1 is MDHEN and CDR2 is SYDVKM in the germline V gene. This CDR3 comprises 11 residues. Trimming removed 6 bases from V and 3 bases from J, with 5 bases in between. CDR3 nucleotides: TGTGCCAGCAGGGAGTACTATGGCTACACCTTC. Residues: CASREYYGYTF.

The rearrangement links TRBV5-4 to TRBJ1-2; D gene ambiguous. The V and J ends lost 0 bases and 6 bases respectively, with 18 bases between them. CDR3 length: 16 residues. The germline V gene has CDR1 SGHNT and CDR2 YYREEE (reference sequence). The CDR3 sequence: CASSLGGMGGPDGYTF. DNA for the CDR3: TGTGCCAGCAGCTTGGGAGGGATGGGCGGACCAGATGGCTACACCTTC.

The V gene is TRBV5-1, the J gene TRBJ2-7; TRBD2 matches at 7 bases. The junction had 11 bases not matched to a gene; V was cut back by 0 bases and J by 5 bases. Germline V gives CDR1 SGHRS, CDR2 YFSETQ. The CDR3 covers 16 residues. CDR3 protein: CASSLASSGKFDEQYF. As DNA, the CDR3 is TGCGCCAGCAGCTTGGCCTCAAGCGGGAAATTCGACGAGCAGTACTTC.

This rearrangement joins TRBV5-1 to TRBJ1-6; the D is unclear. Trimming took 4 bases from V and 7 from J, leaving 12 bases between them. The CDR3 length is 14 residues. The germline CDR1 and CDR2 sequences are SGHRS and YFSETQ. The CDR3 bases are TGCGCCAGCAGCCGCGAGGGCGAGAATTCACCCCTCCACTTT. Its protein is CASSREGENSPLHF.

In this sample, this clone turned up a few times. This chain uses TRBV7-9 with TRBJ2-7, with D unclear. This CDR3 is built from 13 residues. The V gene's germline CDR1 is SEHNR and CDR2 FQNEAQ (reference sequence). V was clipped by 5 bases and J by 3 bases, with 11 bases between them. This CDR3 is CASSQLWGYEQYF. Here the CDR3 DNA reads TGTGCCAGCAGCCAATTATGGGGCTACGAGCAGTACTTC.

This clone was counted between two and nine times. J is TRBJ1-1 and V is TRBV30; D gene uncertain. CDR1 is GTSNPN and CDR2 is SVGIG in the germline V gene (reference sequence). The CDR3 is made up of 14 amino acids. Deletions cut 3 bases from V and 1 base from J, with 12 bases between. CDR3 amino acids: CAWSNDLSNTEAFF. In nucleotides, the CDR3 is TGTGCCTGGAGCAATGACCTATCGAACACTGAAGCTTTCTTT.

The chain uses TRBV5-6 and TRBJ2-5; TRBD2 matches at 8 bases. Germline V gene data show CDR1 as SGHDT and CDR2 as YYEEEE. V lost 3 bases, J lost 5 bases, and 18 bases stayed unmatched. The CDR3 is made up of 18 amino acids. The CDR3 DNA reads TGTGCCAGCAGCTCCCCTCGGGGCCAGCGGGAGATGGAGGAGACCCAGTACTTC. This encodes CASSSPRGQREMEETQYF.

As concerns this clone: Being one base from a much bigger clone, this may be a read error. This sequence joins TRBV5-1 and TRBJ2-7; D perhaps matches TRBD2 (5 bases). This CDR3 contains 17 residues. Trimming stripped 9 bases from V and 1 base from J, with 26 bases between. Germline CDR1 reads SGHRS; CDR2 reads YFSETQ. CDR3 DNA sequence: TGCGCCAACAGAACCTCGGCGTGGACGGGAACATCCTACGAGCAGTACTTC. It codes for CANRTSAWTGTSYEQYF.